One and the same sample provided the 8 T cell receptor beta chains below, sequenced in a study of blood T cell repertoires in COVID-19. Assay used: immunoSEQ multiplex PCR; TCRdb lists only in-frame clones, some missing. Found here are 250,000 to 350,000 clones, roughly 86% of them singletons; the top ten hold about 7.8%. The sequencing input was peripheral blood. These receptors all stem from a woman aged 45-65 years who had recovered from COVID-19.

The V and J genes are TRBV10-1 and TRBJ2-1, with 9 bases identical to TRBD2. CDR1 WNHNN and CDR2 SYGVQD come from the germline V gene (reference sequence). The CDR3 runs 14 residues. The J segment lost 8 bases and the V segment lost 5 bases, leaving 7 bases of the junction unmatched. This chain's CDR3 is CASSWAGGPHEQFF. CDR3 DNA sequence: TGCGCCAGCAGTTGGGCGGGAGGGCCTCATGAGCAGTTCTTC.

V is TRBV4-3 and J is TRBJ1-4, with TRBD1 matching over 9 bases. The CDR3 has 16 amino acids. Germline values: CDR1 LGHNA, CDR2 YSLEER. Trimming took 1 base from V and 9 from J; bases not matched to a gene: 9. The CDR3 loop is CASSQVIGTGYQKLFF. CDR3 coding DNA: TGCGCCAGCAGCCAAGTCATCGGGACAGGGTATCAAAAACTGTTTTTT.

This chain joins TRBV6-6 and TRBJ2-2, with 8 bases identical to TRBD1. Germline values: CDR1 MNHNY, CDR2 SVGAGI (reference sequence). The CDR3 contains 13 residues. The V segment lost 10 bases and the J segment 6 bases; nucleotides outside the gene matches: 7. The CDR3 DNA reads TGTGCCATCCGGACAGGGTTGGCCGGGGAGCTGTTTTTT. Translation: CAIRTGLAGELFF.

CDR3 DNA: TGTGCCAGCAGAGGGACTAGCGGGAGATCCTACAATGAGCAGTTCTTC. Translating gives CASRGTSGRSYNEQFF. This sequence joins TRBV6-6 and TRBJ2-1, with 14 bases lining up with TRBD2. The trim removed 6 bases at V and 1 base at J, leaving 2 bases unmatched. Germline V gives CDR1 MNHNY, CDR2 SVGAGI (reference sequence). The CDR3 is 16 amino acids.

The chain links TRBV15 to TRBJ1-5; tentative D call: TRBD1 (6 bases). The CDR3 extends over 16 amino acids. V shed 5 bases and J shed 8 bases, with 22 bases lying between them. Per the germline V gene, CDR1 is LNHNV and CDR2 is YYDKDF (reference sequence). DNA of the CDR3: TGTGCCACCAGCCGGGGACCGGCAGGGGCCGAAAAGCCCCAGCATTTT. Translating it yields CATSRGPAGAEKPQHF.

The chain links TRBV2 to TRBJ1-5; unclear D gene. Trimming stripped 5 bases from V and 8 bases from J, with 7 bases between. This CDR3 is 11 amino acids long. Germline assignment: CDR1 SNHLY and CDR2 FYNNEI. This chain's CDR3 is CASSSDKPQHF. CDR3 nucleotides: TGTGCCAGCAGTTCCGACAAGCCCCAGCATTTT.

This rearrangement joins TRBV4-3 to TRBJ1-4; D ambiguous. The germline V gene encodes CDR1 LGHNA and CDR2 YSLEER. This CDR3 has 15 amino acids. V was shortened by 3 bases and J by 5 bases, with 13 bases between the two germline ends. CDR3 sequence reads: CASSQSGGRNEKLFF. Here the CDR3 DNA reads TGCGCCAGCAGCCAGAGCGGAGGGAGGAATGAAAAACTGTTTTTT.

This rearrangement joins TRBV20-1 to TRBJ2-1; a weak D match, TRBD2 (5 bases). Germline lookup yields CDR1 DFQATT and CDR2 SNEGSKA (reference sequence). The V gene lost 3 bases and the J gene lost 7 bases, with 10 bases spanning the gap. The CDR3 extends over 12 amino acids. The CDR3 region is CSASRSENEQFF. CDR3 bases: TGCAGTGCTAGTCGTAGCGAGAATGAGCAGTTCTTC.